This TCR beta chain was recorded in a study of beta chain features in type 1 diabetes. Study-wide results and caveats: In these data, an HLA type influence on TCRB rearrangement remained unresolved.

The study reverse transcribed the entire isolated RNA, so it sequenced expressed TCRB transcripts. Data came from immunoSEQ multiplex PCR; TCRdb stores just in-frame clones and leaves some out. This table has some 150,000 clones, under 11% appearing once. This clone appeared a few times. Its antigen is not identified. With 0 bases removed from V and 3 bases from J, the gap between germline ends came to 9 bases. The CDR3 has 13 amino acids. Germline lookup yields CDR1 GTSNPN and CDR2 SVGIG (reference sequence). The clonotype comes from a man younger than 35 in good health. Sequences were obtained from naive CD4+ T cells from blood. The rearrangement links TRBV30 to TRBJ2-7; a weak D match, TRBD1 (5 bases). CDR3 bases: TGTGCCTGGAGTGTATGGGGCTTCTACGAGCAGTACTTC. Amino acids: CAWSVWGFYEQYF.